The entry that follows covers one T cell receptor beta chain sequence. This specimen belongs to a study of blood T cell repertoires in COVID-19. Repertoires were generated with immunoSEQ multiplex PCR, while TCRdb's copy carries only in-frame clones and drops some. The sample holds 150,000 or so clones; around 83% are singletons and the top ten take about 1.4%. This receptor was identified in a human donor in a cohort sampled during active COVID-19. The sequenced sample was peripheral blood.

CDR3 amino acids: CASSQGGGGGLGYGYTF. Here the CDR3 DNA reads TGCGCCAGCAGCCAAGGAGGGGGGGGTGGCTTGGGCTATGGCTACACCTTC. The chain carries TRBV4-1 and TRBJ1-2; tentatively, D is TRBD1 (6 bases). V lost 1 base and J lost 4, with 19 bases in between. This CDR3 contains 17 residues. The germline V gene encodes CDR1 MGHRA and CDR2 YSYEKL.